This T cell receptor beta chain was captured in a study of spatial heterogeneity in lung cancer. Whole-study results and caveats: The estimate shows that only roughly 7% of tumor T cells were covered for alpha and around 13% for beta chains. The number of expanded tumor alpha and beta chains correlated with mutation number.

About this clonotype itself: What it binds is unknown.

Individually, TCR cDNA molecules were each labelled with a unique molecular identifier. MiXCR was run by TCRdb on the 5' RACE reads, yielding one entry per CDR3 protein. This table has roughly 7,200 distinct CDR3 sequences, approximately 17% appearing once. J was trimmed by 6 bases and V by 4 bases; bases with no gene match: 5. The CDR3 is 13 residues long. CDR1 is SGHAT, CDR2 FQNNGV, per germline. Noted time point: sample taken at primary tumor resection. Unsorted samples of tumor, nontumor lung or frozen PBMC had their whole RNA sequenced. The specimen comprised lung tumor tissue, sampled at surgery. This chain uses TRBV11-2 with TRBJ2-5; 7 nucleotides line up with TRBD1. The TCR originated in a female donor with early-stage non-small cell lung cancer. The DNA of the CDR3 is TGTGCCAGCAGCTCATCGACAGGGCAGACCCAGTACTTC. As protein: CASSSSTGQTQYF.